Below are 12 T cell receptor beta chains sequenced from a single sample in a study of cytomegalovirus exposure and HLA in healthy donors. PCR was performed using 60 Vbeta and 13 Jbeta primers. Sequencing used immunoSEQ multiplex PCR; TCRdb keeps in-frame clones, though not all of them. This sample has 180,000 or so clones, with roughly 88% found just once. Sequences were obtained from PBMCs. These receptors originate from a man younger than 35 in good health and CMV-seropositive.

The V call is TRBV4-2, the J call TRBJ2-1, with 8 bases lining up with TRBD1. Germline assignment: CDR1 LGHNA and CDR2 YNFKEQ. The CDR3 contains 17 residues. Trimming at V came to 4 bases and at J to 5 bases, leaving 13 bases not matched to a gene. CDR3 residues: CASSLYGQGTGNNEQFF. CDR3 coding DNA: TGTGCCAGCAGCCTCTACGGACAGGGAACTGGGAACAATGAGCAGTTCTTC.

The chain combines TRBV9 with TRBJ2-2; the match to TRBD2 covers 8 bases. The ends lost 0 bases at V and 2 bases at J; junction bases unmatched: 6. The CDR3 totals 17 residues. CDR1 SGDLS and CDR2 YYNGEE come from the germline V gene. Here the CDR3 DNA reads TGTGCCAGCAGCGTAGAGGCGGGGGGCCTAAACACCGGGGAGCTGTTTTTT. It is translated as CASSVEAGGLNTGELFF. The complete variable domain, with remaining parts taken from reference TRBV9 and TRBJ2-2, reads DSGVTQTPKHLITATGQRVTLRCSPRSGDLSVYWYQQSLDQGLQFLIQYYNGEERAKGNILERFSAQQFPDLHSELNLSSLELGDSALYFCASSVEAGGLNTGELFFGEGSRLTVL.

The chain has TRBV5-1 and TRBJ2-1; D not certain. Germline V CDR1 and CDR2: SGHRS, YFSETQ. The CDR3 runs 15 residues. The V and J ends lost 0 bases and 3 bases respectively, with 10 bases between them. The CDR3 sequence is CASSLDIRYYNEQFF. The CDR3 region has the DNA TGCGCCAGCAGCTTGGATATCCGCTACTACAATGAGCAGTTCTTC.

The chain combines TRBV6-1 with TRBJ2-3; the match to TRBD2 covers 9 bases. Looked up from germline, CDR1 is MNHNS and CDR2 is SASEGT. Germline trimming cut 2 bases from V and 10 bases from J; bases unmatched to any gene: 19. This CDR3 is 18 amino acids long. The CDR3: CASSESGGSLARRFAQYF. The CDR3 DNA follows: TGTGCCAGCAGTGAAAGCGGGGGGTCCTTAGCAAGAAGGTTCGCGCAGTATTTT.

The J gene is TRBJ2-6, the V gene TRBV9; D gene ambiguous. The V gene's germline CDR1 is SGDLS and CDR2 YYNGEE. Trimming stripped 4 bases from V and 3 bases from J, with 2 bases between. The CDR3 is 12 amino acids. The CDR3 DNA follows: TGTGCCAGCAGCCTTGGGGCCAACGTCCTGACTTTC. It yields the protein CASSLGANVLTF.

The chain uses TRBV2 and TRBJ1-3; D not certain. The length of the CDR3 is 12 residues. CDR1 is SNHLY, CDR2 FYNNEI, per germline. The germline V and J ends were trimmed by 6 bases and 5 bases, with 8 bases remaining between them. DNA for the CDR3: TGTGCCAGCAGAGGAGGGAGAAACACCATATATTTT. Translating gives CASRGGRNTIYF.

The chain recombines TRBV11-2 with TRBJ2-3; no clear D. Per the germline V gene, CDR1 is SGHAT and CDR2 is FQNNGV. V gave up 6 bases and J gave up 0 bases, with 10 bases separating them. The CDR3 sequence is 14 residues long. CDR3 bases: TGTGCCAGCAGTAAGAGATTTAGCACAGATACGCAGTATTTT. This gives the protein CASSKRFSTDTQYF.

This clone came up once. V usage is TRBV5-8 and J usage is TRBJ1-2; D ambiguous. The CDR3 runs 15 residues. CDR1 and CDR2 (germline): SGHTS, YDEGEE. The V end was cut by 2 bases, the J end by 4 bases, with 15 bases between. The CDR3 loop reads CASSFLRSIRYGYTF. DNA of the CDR3: TGTGCCAGCAGCTTCTTACGGAGTATACGCTATGGCTACACCTTC.

J is TRBJ2-1 and V is TRBV14, with TRBD1 as a possible D gene (5 bases). The germline V gene encodes CDR1 SGHDN and CDR2 FVKESK. V lost 0 bases to trimming and J lost 2 bases, with 8 bases between them. The CDR3 length is 15 residues. The CDR3 loop reads CASSQDGAAYNEQFF. CDR3 DNA sequence: TGTGCCAGCAGCCAAGATGGGGCAGCCTACAATGAGCAGTTCTTC. The entire variable domain, with the rest obtained from reference TRBV14 and TRBJ2-1, is as follows: EAGVTQFPSHSVIEKGQTVTLRCDPISGHDNLYWYRRVMGKEIKFLLHFVKESKQDESGMPNNRFLAERTGGTYSTLKVQPAELEDSGVYFCASSQDGAAYNEQFFGPGTRLTVL.

This clone was detected only a few times. The rearrangement links TRBV4-3 to TRBJ2-2; 10 bases map to TRBD2. There are 16 residues in the CDR3. V lost 0 bases and J lost 8; bases outside the gene matches: 6. CDR1 and CDR2 from the germline V gene are LGHNA and YSLEER. As DNA, the CDR3 is TGCGCCAGCAGCCAAGATCCTAGCGGGGGTTCGGGGGAGCTGTTTTTT. This translates into CASSQDPSGGSGELFF.

The chain uses TRBV7-9 and TRBJ2-5, with 13 bases that match TRBD2. The CDR3 sequence is 16 residues long. CDR1 is SEHNR, CDR2 FQNEAQ, per germline (reference sequence). V was clipped by 5 bases and J by 5 bases; unmatched bases: 8. Written as DNA, the CDR3 is TGTGCCAGCAGCCCCGGACTAGCGGGGGTTGTCGAGACCCAGTACTTC. Translating it yields CASSPGLAGVVETQYF. Drawing the rest from reference TRBV7-9 and TRBJ2-5, the complete variable domain is DTGVSQNPRHKITKRGQNVTFRCDPISEHNRLYWYRQTLGQGPEFLTYFQNEAQLEKSRLLSDRFSAERPKGSFSTLEIQRTEQGDSAMYLCASSPGLAGVVETQYFGPGTRLLVL.

The rearrangement uses TRBV2 and TRBJ2-7, with 10 bases lining up with TRBD1. The germline V gene encodes CDR1 SNHLY and CDR2 FYNNEI. The V segment lost 2 bases and the J segment 1 base; nucleotides outside the gene matches: 11. The CDR3 contains 18 residues. The CDR3 DNA follows: TGTGCCAGCAGTGAAATAGGGACAGGGGCCAGAATATCCTACGAGCAGTACTTC. This sequence encodes CASSEIGTGARISYEQYF.